The entry below describes one TCR beta chain. Its specificity is not known. This record comes from a study of shared clonotypes between healthy human individuals. Study-wide points: Generation probability values for non-shared clonotypes were lower than those for clonotypes shared by all four donors.

Germline CDR1 is MDHEN and CDR2 is SYDVKM. The CDR3 has 13 residues. Trimming left V 6 bases short and J 0 bases short, with 6 bases between. At deep level, the assay was performed. Profiling relied on immunoSEQ multiplex PCR, and the TCRdb table lists in-frame clones only, not all of them. The data contain about 680,000 clones, 55% to 75% of them singletons. This sequence was found in a woman aged 25 to 39 in good health. This chain connects TRBV28 to TRBJ1-3, with no clear D. The specimen was memory CD4+ T cells sorted from blood. Subset described: CD45RA-negative fraction. The CDR3 region has the DNA TGTGCCAGCAGGCCGAACTCTGGAAACACCATATATTTT. It yields the protein CASRPNSGNTIYF.